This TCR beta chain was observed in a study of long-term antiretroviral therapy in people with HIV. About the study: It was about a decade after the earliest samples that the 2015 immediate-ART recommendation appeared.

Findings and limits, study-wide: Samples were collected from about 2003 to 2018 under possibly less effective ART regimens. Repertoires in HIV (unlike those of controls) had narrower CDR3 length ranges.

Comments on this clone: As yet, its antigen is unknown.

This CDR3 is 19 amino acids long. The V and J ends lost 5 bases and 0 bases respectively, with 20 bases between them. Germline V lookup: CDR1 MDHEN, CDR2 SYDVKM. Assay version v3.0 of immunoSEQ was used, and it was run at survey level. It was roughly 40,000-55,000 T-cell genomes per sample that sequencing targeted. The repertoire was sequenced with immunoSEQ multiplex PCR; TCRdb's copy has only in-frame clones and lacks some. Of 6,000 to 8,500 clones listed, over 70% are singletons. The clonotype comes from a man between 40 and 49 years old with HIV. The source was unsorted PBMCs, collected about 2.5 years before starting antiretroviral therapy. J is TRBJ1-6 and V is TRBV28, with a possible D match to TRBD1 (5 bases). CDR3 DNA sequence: TGTGCCAGCAGTCCCTCTCTGCAGGGACCAAGCTCCTATAATTCACCCCTCCACTTT. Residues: CASSPSLQGPSSYNSPLHF.